This is a list of T cell receptor beta chains from one sample in a study of OX40 agonist ivuxolimab in advanced cancers. Clones were read by immunoSEQ multiplex PCR, and TCRdb kept only the in-frame ones, dropping some. The table shows more than 50,000 clones, with 80% to 90% occurring only once. The sample in question was CD4+ or CD8+ T cells sorted from blood, obtained in a trial of the OX40 agonist ivuxolimab. The receptors were sampled from an adult with an advanced solid tumor such as melanoma, head and neck, liver or kidney cancer. Each CDR3 is given with its conserved first and last residue. D genes are given only for firm matches. Not every row has a clone size; where given, it reads once, few, many or a size class.

>few|TRBV6-5|TRBD2|TRBJ2-5
TGTGCCAGCAGTTACCTGCAATCGCCCAGGGAGGGGACCCAGTACTTC
CASSYLQSPREGTQYF
>.|TRBV20-1|.|TRBJ2-5
TGCAGTGCTAGACAGGAGACCCAGTACTTC
CSARQETQYF
>.|TRBV28|.|TRBJ1-1
TGTGCCAGCAGTTCGCCACTCCAGGGGACGACTGAAGCTTTCTTT
CASSSPLQGTTEAFF
>.|TRBV6-1|TRBD1|TRBJ2-1
TGTGCCAGCAGTGAAAGGTGGGACAGGGGGAATGAGCAGTTCTTC
CASSERWDRGNEQFF
>.|TRBV5-5|.|TRBJ2-2
TGTGCCAGCAGCTTGGGCGGAAGCCTTTGGGCCGGGGAGCTGTTTTTT
CASSLGGSLWAGELFF
>.|TRBV28|TRBD2|TRBJ2-4
TGTGCCAGCAGTTTATATCCGCCTAGCGGGCCGGCCACGGACATTCAGTACTTC
CASSLYPPSGPATDIQYF
>once|TRBV19|TRBD2|TRBJ2-3
TGTGCCAGTAGGCGTCGGGGCGGGGGAGGTTACACTGATACGCAGTATTTT
CASRRRGGGGYTDTQYF
>.|TRBV28|.|TRBJ1-1
TGTGCCAGCAGTTTATTGGACATTGGCACTGAAGCTTTCTTT
CASSLLDIGTEAFF
>once|TRBV28|.|TRBJ2-7
TGTGCCAGCAGTGATACGCGGGACTCCTCCTACGAGCAGTACTTC
CASSDTRDSSYEQYF
>.|TRBV5-1|.|TRBJ1-1
TGCGCCAGCAGCCTTCGACAGAACACTGAAGCTTTCTTT
CASSLRQNTEAFF
>.|TRBV9|.|TRBJ2-1
TGTGCCAGCAGCGTAGATGACTACCTCTACAATGAGCAGTTCTTC
CASSVDDYLYNEQFF
>.|TRBV19|TRBD1|TRBJ1-5
TGTGCCAGTAGTATATATGGGACAGGGTTGGATCAGCCCCAGCATTTT
CASSIYGTGLDQPQHF
>.|TRBV20-1|.|TRBJ1-2
TGCAGTGCGGAGGTAGGGCATGGCTACACCTTC
CSAEVGHGYTF
>.|TRBV5-8|TRBD1|TRBJ1-4
TGTGCCAGCAGTCGACCAGGGGGCACTAATGAAAAACTGTTTTTT
CASSRPGGTNEKLFF
>.|TRBV12-5|.|TRBJ1-2
TGTGCTAGTGCCCCGTCCGGGGCCTTCACTTACACCTTC
CASAPSGAFTYTF
>.|TRBV19|.|TRBJ2-1
TGTGCCAGTAGGGTCGCGGGCTCAACGAATTTCAATGAGCAGTTCTTC
CASRVAGSTNFNEQFF
>once|TRBV5-1|.|TRBJ1-1
TGTGCCAGCAGCTTAGTGTCCATGAACACTGAAGCTTTCTTT
CASSLVSMNTEAFF
>.|TRBV5-6|.|TRBJ2-5
TGTGCCAGCAGCTTCAGGACTTCACAAGAGACCCAGTACTTC
CASSFRTSQETQYF
>.|TRBV4-3|.|TRBJ2-3
TGCGCCAGCAGCCAAGAGGCGCGGATCGGTACGCAGTATTTT
CASSQEARIGTQYF
>.|TRBV29-1|.|TRBJ2-5
TGCAGCGTGAGGGAGTGGCAGTACGAGACCCAGTACTTC
CSVREWQYETQYF
>once|TRBV27|TRBD2|TRBJ2-1
TGTGCCAGCAGTTCCCAACTAGCGGGGATTTACAATGAGCAGTTCTTC
CASSSQLAGIYNEQFF
>.|TRBV10-1|.|TRBJ2-3
TGCGCCAGCCATCCCGGGAAAAGCACAGATACGCAGTATTTT
CASHPGKSTDTQYF
>.|TRBV7-9|.|TRBJ1-1
TGTGCCAGCAGACCCGACGGAAGCACTGAAGCTTTCTTT
CASRPDGSTEAFF
>.|TRBV7-8|.|TRBJ1-2
TGTGCCAGCAGCCCCTGGGGGAGGGCCTCGAGCGCTAACTATGGCTACACCTTC
CASSPWGRASSANYGYTF
>.|TRBV19|.|TRBJ1-2
TGTGCCAGTAGTCCTGGGTGGGCGCGAGGGGGCTACACCTTC
CASSPGWARGGYTF
>.|TRBV6-5|TRBD1|TRBJ1-2
TGTGCCAGCAGAATTCAGGGGGGCGGTGGCTACACCTTC
CASRIQGGGGYTF
>.|TRBV9|.|TRBJ2-3
TGTGCCAGCAGCGTAGGAGGGGGGGGCGCAGATACGCAGTATTTT
CASSVGGGGADTQYF
>.|TRBV28|TRBD1|TRBJ1-4
TGTGCCAGCAGTTTATTTCAGGGGACAGGGAATGAAAAACTGTTTTTT
CASSLFQGTGNEKLFF
>.|TRBV2|TRBD1|TRBJ1-1
TGTGCCAGCAGTGAACAGGGGGCGCCGACTGAAGCTTTCTTT
CASSEQGAPTEAFF
>once|TRBV9|.|TRBJ2-3
TGTGCCAGCAGCGTAACCGACCAAACAGATACGCAGTATTTT
CASSVTDQTDTQYF
>.|TRBV7-2|.|TRBJ1-2
TGTGCCAGCAGCTACAATAACTATGGCTACACCTTC
CASSYNNYGYTF
>.|TRBV5-5|.|TRBJ2-5
TGTGCCAGCAGCTTGGCCTCGGGGGGCGGTGAGACCCAGTACTTC
CASSLASGGGETQYF
>once|TRBV10-2|TRBD1|TRBJ1-2
TGCGCCAGCACCTCGGGACAGGGAGGCTACACCTTC
CASTSGQGGYTF
>.|TRBV6-5|TRBD1|TRBJ2-5
TGTGCCAGCAGTTCCTGGACAGGTAGTACCCAAGAGACCCAGTACTTC
CASSSWTGSTQETQYF
>.|TRBV7-9|.|TRBJ2-2
TGTGCCAGCAGTCCAGACAGGAACACCGGGGAGCTGTTTTTT
CASSPDRNTGELFF
>.|TRBV5-1|.|TRBJ1-1
TGCGCCAGCAGCTTGATGGGGGGCGGTTTGCCTGAAGCTTTCTTT
CASSLMGGGLPEAFF
>.|TRBV6-5|.|TRBJ1-1
TGTGCCAGCAGGACCCACACGGGGAACACTGAAGCTTTCTTT
CASRTHTGNTEAFF
>.|TRBV28|.|TRBJ2-3
TGTGCCAGCAGTGGGCGGGTTCTCACAGATACGCAGTATTTT
CASSGRVLTDTQYF
>.|TRBV7-6|.|TRBJ2-2
TGTGCCAGCAGCTCCAGACGCGGCCCTTCTCCCGGGGAGCTGTTTTTT
CASSSRRGPSPGELFF
>.|TRBV11-2|TRBD1|TRBJ2-7
TGTGCCAGCAGCCAAAGCAGGACAGGGGCCTACGAGCAGTACTTC
CASSQSRTGAYEQYF
>.|TRBV4-3|.|TRBJ2-4
TGCGCCAGCAGCCAAGCGTACAGGGCAGACATTCAGTACTTC
CASSQAYRADIQYF
>.|TRBV5-6|TRBD1|TRBJ1-4
TGTGCCAGCAGACAGACAGGGATGGGGGATGAAAAACTGTTTTTT
CASRQTGMGDEKLFF
>.|TRBV6-5|.|TRBJ1-1
TGTGCCTCTGACCTCGAGGGTGTTTCAGCTTTCTTT
CASDLEGVSAFF
>.|TRBV29-1|.|TRBJ2-1
TGCAGCGCTAAGGGTGTTTCCTACAATGAGCAGTTCTTC
CSAKGVSYNEQFF
>few|TRBV5-6|TRBD1|TRBJ1-1
TGTGCCAGCAGCTGGGACAGGACGGGGACTGAAGCTTTCTTT
CASSWDRTGTEAFF
>.|TRBV5-4|TRBD2|TRBJ2-3
TGTGCCAGCAGCTTGACTAGCGGGAGTACAGATACGCAGTATTTT
CASSLTSGSTDTQYF
>.|TRBV5-8|TRBD1|TRBJ1-5
TGTGCCAGCAGCTTGGGGACAGGGGGCGGCAATCAGCCCCAGCATTTT
CASSLGTGGGNQPQHF
>.|TRBV7-7|.|TRBJ2-2
TGTGCCAGCAGCTCCGGGACGAGGGCCGCCGGGGAGCTGTTTTTT
CASSSGTRAAGELFF
>.|TRBV28|.|TRBJ1-1
TGTGCCAGCAGTTTAGGGCCCGTTATTGAAGCTTTCTTT
CASSLGPVIEAFF
>.|TRBV30|TRBD1|TRBJ1-2
TGTGCCTGGAGTCGCCCCGGGACAGGACCCTATGGCTACACCTTC
CAWSRPGTGPYGYTF
>few|TRBV19|.|TRBJ1-5
TGTGCCAGTAGTAGGGGATTTGGAGGCAATCAGCCCCAGCATTTT
CASSRGFGGNQPQHF
>.|TRBV4-1|.|TRBJ1-2
TGCGCCAGCAGCCAAGATCTCACAGTCTATGGCTACACCTTC
CASSQDLTVYGYTF
>.|TRBV12-5|.|TRBJ1-1
TGTGCTAGTGGTTTGCTGGAGAACACTGAAGCTTTCTTT
CASGLLENTEAFF
>.|TRBV27|.|TRBJ1-4
TGTGCCAGCAGCCCCTCCTTGGCCCGGACCCATCTCGAGATGAAAAAACTGTTTTTT
CASSPSLARTHLEMKKLFF
>.|TRBV5-1|TRBD1|TRBJ1-4
TGCGCCAGCTCCAATGACAGGGTCGAAATGTTTTTT
CASSNDRVEMFF
>.|TRBV29-1|.|TRBJ2-7
TGCAGCGTTGAAACAGGGAGACGCGAGCAGTACTTC
CSVETGRREQYF
>.|TRBV11-2|.|TRBJ2-2
TGTGCCAGCAGCTGGACGAACACCGGGGAGCTGTTTTTT
CASSWTNTGELFF
>.|TRBV5-1|.|TRBJ2-2
TGCGCCAGCAGCCAGGGACCTCCGAGCACCGGGGAGCTGTTTTTT
CASSQGPPSTGELFF